The sequence of this T cell receptor (beta chain) was determined in a study of tumor and adjacent non-tumor tissue in lung cancer. No cell sorting was done before RNA was extracted from the tissue. Distant lung tissue was collected more than 3 cm away from the tumor edge. About this clonotype itself: The antigen is not known. One junction end does not reproduce the germline sequence, and a read error may be involved.

A modified ARM-PCR protocol with three rounds of nested PCR amplified TCRbeta. TCRdb re-called the multiplex PCR reads with MiXCR, one entry per CDR3 protein. The sample records about 67,000 distinct CDR3 sequences, roughly 77% being singletons. Study findings and constraints: TCR diversity was significantly greater in tumor than normal lung tissue.

The CDR3 spans 13 residues. Germline CDR1 reads SEHNR; CDR2 reads FQNEAQ (reference sequence). The TCR comes from a man aged 60-69 years with non-small cell lung cancer. The chain uses TRBV7-9 and TRBJ2-7, with TRBD1 matching 7 bases. Sequenced input: distant non-tumor lung tissue. CDR3 in DNA: TGTGCTAGCAGCTCGGGACAGAGCAACGAGCAATACTTC. This sequence encodes CASSSGQSNEQYF.